This T cell receptor beta chain was identified during a study of blood T cell repertoires in COVID-19. Overall study context: Both acute and convalescent COVID-19 samples were obtained from the United States, Italy and Spain. T cells, B-cell-depleted T cells, or PBMCs supplied cDNA or gDNA.

Germline CDR1 is MNHNS and CDR2 is SASEGT. This CDR3 has 14 amino acids. Points on this clone: The junction shows a germline mismatch at one end, possibly a read error.

Using immunoSEQ multiplex PCR, the repertoire was profiled, and TCRdb retains in-frame clones only, with some absent. The sample yields 130,000 or so clones, approximately 81% seen once. The V and J genes are TRBV6-1 and TRBJ1-6; a possible D gene is TRBD1 (6 bases). This receptor was obtained from a man aged 60-69 years with acute or convalescent COVID-19. The specimen was peripheral blood. This CDR3 is CASREAGANSPLHF. The CDR3 DNA follows: TGTGCCAGCAGAGAAGCGGGGGCCAATTCACCCCTCCACTTT.